The next 6 T cell receptor beta chains were all read from a single sample in a study of T cells in localized non-small cell lung cancer. TCRdb's copy holds only in-frame clones and misses some; the assay was immunoSEQ multiplex PCR. The table shows under 70,000 clones, with roughly 85% occurring only once. The sequencing used peripheral blood, collected before any cancer treatment. These receptors were taken from a woman aged 40-75 years with stage I lung adenocarcinoma.

V gene TRBV4-1 combines with J gene TRBJ1-1; no clear D gene. The CDR3 has 14 amino acids. Germline CDR1 MGHRA, CDR2 YSYEKL. Trimming shortened V by 3 bases and J by 1 base, and 9 bases separated the two germline ends. The CDR3 reads CASSHLTSNTEAFF. The DNA of the CDR3 is TGCGCCAGCAGCCACCTGACGTCGAACACTGAAGCTTTCTTT.

The V call is TRBV6-1, the J call TRBJ1-2, with D tentatively TRBD1 (5 bases). Germline V CDR1 and CDR2: MNHNS, SASEGT. The CDR3 contains 11 residues. The V end lost 9 bases, the J end lost 8 bases, and 13 bases lay between the germline ends. CDR3 residues: CASQLGEGYTF. DNA for the CDR3: TGTGCCAGTCAGTTGGGGGAGGGCTACACCTTC.

As for this clone: The same CDR3 also results from other DNA sequences found in this sample. The chain links TRBV19 to TRBJ1-5, with D perhaps matching TRBD1 (5 bases). Trimming left V 1 base short and J 7 bases short, with 11 bases between. This CDR3 is built from 14 residues. Germline assignment: CDR1 LNHDA and CDR2 SQIVND (reference sequence). The chain's CDR3 is CASSIGQGGQPQHF. The CDR3 coding sequence is TGTGCCAGTAGTATAGGGCAGGGAGGGCAGCCCCAGCATTTT.

This clone was observed a few times. The J gene is TRBJ2-1, the V gene TRBV12-5, with 7 bases aligning to TRBD1. V lost 0 bases and J lost 4; bases outside the gene matches: 24. Per the germline V gene, CDR1 is LGHNT and CDR2 is FRNRAP. This CDR3 comprises 22 residues. The CDR3 sequence: CASGLVVLQGEASSIIYNEQFF. The DNA of the CDR3 is TGTGCTAGTGGTTTGGTAGTCCTTCAGGGGGAAGCGTCCTCAATTATATACAATGAGCAGTTCTTC. Looking up the rest from reference TRBV12-5 and TRBJ2-1 gives the full variable domain: DARVTQTPRHKVTEMGQEVTMRCQPILGHNTVFWYRQTMMQGLELLAYFRNRAPLDDSGMPKDRFSAEMPDATLATLKIQPSEPRDSAVYFCASGLVVLQGEASSIIYNEQFFGPGTRLTVL.

This clone is a singleton in its sample. This chain uses TRBV10-1 with TRBJ2-1; D gene uncertain. The CDR3 is 15 residues long. Germline CDR1 and CDR2: WNHNN and SYGVQD (reference sequence). The V and J ends lost 2 bases and 2 bases respectively, with 10 bases between them. CDR3 sequence: CASSELSGTYNEQFF. The CDR3 DNA follows: TGCGCCAGCAGTGAGCTGTCGGGTACCTACAATGAGCAGTTCTTC.

The V gene is TRBV19, the J gene TRBJ2-6; D gene ambiguous. Trimming shortened V by 7 bases and J by 4 bases, and 11 bases separated the two germline ends. CDR3 length equals 14 residues. CDR1 and CDR2 from the germline V gene are LNHDA and SQIVND (reference sequence). CDR3 coding DNA: TGTGCCAGTATAAATTCGGCCGGGGCCAACGTCCTGACTTTC. Translation: CASINSAGANVLTF.